The clone carrying this T cell receptor (beta chain) was detected a few times. Its specificity is unknown. Libraries of TCR beta came from iRepertoire HTBI primers plus Arm-PCR of CDR3 regions. TCRdb recomputed calls from the multiplex PCR reads with MiXCR, one row per CDR3 protein. Among hundreds of thousands of distinct CDR3 sequences listed, around an eighth were seen once. V was clipped by 5 bases and J by 3 bases; unmatched bases: 5. The CDR3 is 15 residues long. Germline CDR1 reads SGHNT; CDR2 reads YENEEA. This entry is derived from a study of regulatory T cells in long-lasting Graves disease. Findings of the study overall: Those with persistent disease had in common more public clonotypes (2,741) than new patients (approximately 920). When disease was persistent, TRBV28, TRBJ1-2 and TRBJ2-5 were the favored segments.

Time point here: newly diagnosed GD, antithyroid drugs for less than 3 months. RNA extracted from PBMCs served as the sequencing template. These data are also associated with another study on T cells in Graves' hyperthyroidism and ophthalmopathy. That source adds: A first-round RT-PCR of the TCR CDR3 used the HTBI primer set. Most clonotypes expanded in thyroid above 0.001 were likewise present in blood.

The sample here was peripheral blood mononuclear cells (PBMCs), taken at new diagnosis, from a patient treated with antithyroid drugs. This chain uses TRBV11-3 with TRBJ2-2, with TRBD2 matching 8 bases. This receptor was obtained from a man in his thirties or forties with Graves disease. CDR3 nucleotide sequence: TGTGCCAGCAGCGCGGCCGGGGGGGACACCGGGGAGCTGTTTTTT. Translated: CASSAAGGDTGELFF.